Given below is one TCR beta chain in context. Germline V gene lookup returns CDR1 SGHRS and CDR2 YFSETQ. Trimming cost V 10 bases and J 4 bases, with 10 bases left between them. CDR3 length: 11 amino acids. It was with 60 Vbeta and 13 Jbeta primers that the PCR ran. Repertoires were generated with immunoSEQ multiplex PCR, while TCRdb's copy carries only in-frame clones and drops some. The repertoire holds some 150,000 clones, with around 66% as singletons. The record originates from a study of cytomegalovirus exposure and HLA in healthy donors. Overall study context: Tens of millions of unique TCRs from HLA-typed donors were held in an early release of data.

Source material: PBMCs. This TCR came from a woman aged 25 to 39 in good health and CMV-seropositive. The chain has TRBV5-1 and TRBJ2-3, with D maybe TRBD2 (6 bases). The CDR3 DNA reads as TGCGCCTCCACGGGGGCAGATACGCAGTATTTT. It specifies CASTGADTQYF.